The TCR beta chain described here comes from a study of shared clonotypes between healthy human individuals. Overall study: A few men and a couple of women, aged 18 to 49, were donors.

Sequencing was performed with immunoSEQ multiplex PCR; in TCRdb, only in-frame clones are kept and a portion is missing. Of millions of clones in the sample, just over 90% were seen once. Study-wide results and caveats: The low donor count limited represented genetic and exposure-history diversity.

The CDR3 totals 16 residues. With V trimmed by 1 base and J by 1 base, 7 bases remained unmatched. The germline gives CDR1 GTSNPN, CDR2 SVGIG (reference sequence). CD4+ cells underwent separation, giving CD45RA+ naive and CD45RA-negative memory subsets. In the case of this clone: Its antigen is unknown.

Source material: naive CD4+ T cells sorted from blood. The sample's subset: CD45RA+ positively selected. The receptor's source is a young man in good health. The chain links TRBV30 to TRBJ1-3; 7 bases agree with TRBD1. CDR3 sequence (DNA): TGTGCCTGGAGTGGAGGGGGCCTAATATCTGGAAACACCATATATTTT. As protein: CAWSGGGLISGNTIYF. Complete variable domain (other parts from reference TRBV30 and TRBJ1-3): SQTIHQWPATLVQPVGSPLSLECTVEGTSNPNLYWYRQAAGRGLQLLFYSVGIGQISSEVPQNLSASRPQDRQFILSSKKLLLSDSGFYLCAWSGGGLISGNTIYFGEGSWLTVV.